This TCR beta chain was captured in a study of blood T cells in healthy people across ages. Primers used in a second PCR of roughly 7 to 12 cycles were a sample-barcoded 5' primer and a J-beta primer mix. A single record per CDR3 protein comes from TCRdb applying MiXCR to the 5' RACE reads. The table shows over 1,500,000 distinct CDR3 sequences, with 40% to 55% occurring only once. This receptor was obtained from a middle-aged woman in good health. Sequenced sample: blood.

The CDR3 region has the DNA TGTGCCAGCAGCTTCCGGGTCTCTAATGAAAAACTGTTTTTT. Encoded protein: CASSFRVSNEKLFF. V usage is TRBV7-9 and J usage is TRBJ1-4; the D is unclear. Germline assignment: CDR1 SEHNR and CDR2 FQNEAQ (reference sequence). Trimming removed 3 bases at V and 3 bases at J, with 8 bases between. The CDR3 covers 14 residues.